Sequencing of this T cell receptor (beta chain) was carried out in a study of PD-L1 blockade in urothelial cancer. Study-wide context: Patients' atezolizumab regimen, 1,200 mg intravenously every 3 weeks, began around 2014. Patients with male sex and bladder-origin urothelial cancer accounted for twenty-five of 29 enrolled.

Time point specified: peripheral blood 6 weeks after treatment start. CDR1 and CDR2 from the germline V gene are LGHNT and FRNRAP. V was clipped by 6 bases and J by 7 bases, with 19 bases between them. The CDR3 covers 15 residues. Data came from immunoSEQ multiplex PCR; TCRdb stores just in-frame clones and leaves some out. This table has 80,000 to 95,000 clones, over 65% appearing once. The chain couples TRBV12-5 to TRBJ1-5; a possible D gene is TRBD1 (6 bases). Specimen: PBMCs, collected around atezolizumab (anti-PD-L1) treatment. The receptor was derived from a man aged 65 to 85 with urothelial cancer. Here the CDR3 DNA reads TGTGCTAGTGGCCGTGGAGGGGGGGTTTGGCAGCCCCAGCATTTT. Protein sequence: CASGRGGGVWQPQHF.